The T cell receptor beta chain under discussion was sequenced for a study of shared clonotypes between healthy human individuals. Looking at the study overall: Per donor, CD8 memory used one plate, CD8 naive used two, CD4 memory used three and CD4 naive used three. Study-wide findings and caveats: Generally, naive subsets came out with larger estimated richness than memory subsets.

This table comes from immunoSEQ multiplex PCR, and its TCRdb copy is limited to in-frame clones, with some not included. Here the sample spans approximately 320,000 clones, 80% to 90% being singletons. In regard to this clone: Its antigen is still unknown.

The V gene lost 4 bases and the J gene lost 2 bases, with 12 bases spanning the gap. CDR3 size: 16 residues. CDR1 is SEHNR, CDR2 FQNEAQ, per germline (reference sequence). The rearrangement links TRBV7-9 to TRBJ1-6; no clear D. The sequence derives from a man in his late teens or twenties in good health. Sample: memory CD8+ T cells sorted from blood. Subset: CD45RO+ cells pooled with CCR7-negative TemRA cells. DNA for the CDR3: TGTGCCAGCAGCTATCAGGAAGCCCCCTATAATTCACCCCTCCACTTT. As protein: CASSYQEAPYNSPLHF.